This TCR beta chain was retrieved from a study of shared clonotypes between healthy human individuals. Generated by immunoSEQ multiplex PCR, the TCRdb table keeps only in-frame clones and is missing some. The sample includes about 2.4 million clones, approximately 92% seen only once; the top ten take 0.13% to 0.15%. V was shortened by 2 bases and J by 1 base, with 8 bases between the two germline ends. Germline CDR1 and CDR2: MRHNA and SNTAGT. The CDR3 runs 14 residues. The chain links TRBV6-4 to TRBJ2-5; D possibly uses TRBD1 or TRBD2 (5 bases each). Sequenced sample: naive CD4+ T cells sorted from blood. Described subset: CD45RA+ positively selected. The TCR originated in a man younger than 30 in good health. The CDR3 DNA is TGTGCCAGCAGTGACAGGGACCGCCAAGAGACCCAGTACTTC. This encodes CASSDRDRQETQYF.